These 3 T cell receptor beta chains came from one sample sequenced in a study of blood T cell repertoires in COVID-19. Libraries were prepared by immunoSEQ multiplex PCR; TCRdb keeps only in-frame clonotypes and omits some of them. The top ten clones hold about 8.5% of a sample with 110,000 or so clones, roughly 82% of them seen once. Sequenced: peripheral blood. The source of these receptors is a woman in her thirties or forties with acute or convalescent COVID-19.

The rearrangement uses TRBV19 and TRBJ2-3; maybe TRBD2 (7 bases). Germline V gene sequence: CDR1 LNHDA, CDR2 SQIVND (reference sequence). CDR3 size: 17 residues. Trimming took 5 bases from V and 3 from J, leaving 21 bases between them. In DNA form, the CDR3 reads TGTGCCAGTAGTCCCCGAGGGGCGGGGGCGTTTACAGATACGCAGTATTTT. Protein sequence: CASSPRGAGAFTDTQYF.

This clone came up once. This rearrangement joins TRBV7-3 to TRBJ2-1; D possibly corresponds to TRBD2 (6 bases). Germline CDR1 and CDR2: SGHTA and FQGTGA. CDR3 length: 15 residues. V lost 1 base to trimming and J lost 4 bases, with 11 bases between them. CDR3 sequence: CASSLMSGPYNEQFF. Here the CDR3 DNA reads TGTGCCAGCAGCTTAATGAGCGGGCCTTACAATGAGCAGTTCTTC.

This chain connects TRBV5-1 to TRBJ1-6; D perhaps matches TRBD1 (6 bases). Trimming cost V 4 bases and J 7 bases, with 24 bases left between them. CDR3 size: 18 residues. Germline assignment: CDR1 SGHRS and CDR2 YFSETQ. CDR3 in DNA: TGCGCCAGCAGCCCACCCGAACTATACAGGGCCGAGAATTCACCCCTCCACTTT. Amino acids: CASSPPELYRAENSPLHF.